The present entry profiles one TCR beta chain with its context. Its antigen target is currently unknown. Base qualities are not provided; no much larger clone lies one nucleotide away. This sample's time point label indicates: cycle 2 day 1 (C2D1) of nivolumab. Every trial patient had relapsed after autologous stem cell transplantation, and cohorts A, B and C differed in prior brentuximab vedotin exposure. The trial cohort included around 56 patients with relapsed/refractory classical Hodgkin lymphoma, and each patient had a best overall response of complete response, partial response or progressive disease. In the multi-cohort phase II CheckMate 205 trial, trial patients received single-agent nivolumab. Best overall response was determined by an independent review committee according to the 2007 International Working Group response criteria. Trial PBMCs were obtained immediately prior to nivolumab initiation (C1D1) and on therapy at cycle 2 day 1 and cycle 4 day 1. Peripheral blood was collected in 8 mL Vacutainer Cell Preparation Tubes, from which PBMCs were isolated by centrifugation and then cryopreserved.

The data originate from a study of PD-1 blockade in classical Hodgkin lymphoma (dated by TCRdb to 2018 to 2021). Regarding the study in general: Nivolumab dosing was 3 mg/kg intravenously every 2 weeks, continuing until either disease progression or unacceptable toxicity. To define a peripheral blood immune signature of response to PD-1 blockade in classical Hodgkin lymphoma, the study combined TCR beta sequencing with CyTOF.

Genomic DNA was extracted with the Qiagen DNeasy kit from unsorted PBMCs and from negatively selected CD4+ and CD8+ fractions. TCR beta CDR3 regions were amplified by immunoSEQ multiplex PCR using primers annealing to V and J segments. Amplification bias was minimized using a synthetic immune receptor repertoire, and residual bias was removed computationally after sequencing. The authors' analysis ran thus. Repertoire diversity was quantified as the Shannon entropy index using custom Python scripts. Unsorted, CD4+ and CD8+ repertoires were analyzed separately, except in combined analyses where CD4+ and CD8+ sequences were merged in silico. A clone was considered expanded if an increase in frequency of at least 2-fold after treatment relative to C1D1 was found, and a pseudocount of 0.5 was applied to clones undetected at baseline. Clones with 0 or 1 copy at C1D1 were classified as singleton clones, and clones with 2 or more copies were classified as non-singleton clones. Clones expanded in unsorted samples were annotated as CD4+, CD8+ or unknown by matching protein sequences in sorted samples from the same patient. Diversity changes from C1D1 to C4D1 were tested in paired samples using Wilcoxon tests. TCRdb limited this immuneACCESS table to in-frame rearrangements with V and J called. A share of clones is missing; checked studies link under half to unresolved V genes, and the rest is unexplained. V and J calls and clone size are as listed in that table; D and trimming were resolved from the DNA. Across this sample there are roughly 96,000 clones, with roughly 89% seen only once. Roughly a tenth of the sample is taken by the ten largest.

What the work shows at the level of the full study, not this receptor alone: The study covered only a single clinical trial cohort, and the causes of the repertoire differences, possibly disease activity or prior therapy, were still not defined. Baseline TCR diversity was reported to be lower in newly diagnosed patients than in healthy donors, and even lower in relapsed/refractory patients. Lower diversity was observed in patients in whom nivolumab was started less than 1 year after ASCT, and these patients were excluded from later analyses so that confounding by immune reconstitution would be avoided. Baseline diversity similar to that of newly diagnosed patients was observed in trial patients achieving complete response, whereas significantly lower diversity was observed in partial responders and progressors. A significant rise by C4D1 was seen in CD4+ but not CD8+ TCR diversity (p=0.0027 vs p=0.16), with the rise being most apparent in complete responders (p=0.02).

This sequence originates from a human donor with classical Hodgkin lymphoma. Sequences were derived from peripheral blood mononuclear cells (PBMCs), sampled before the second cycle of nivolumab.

The DNA sequence reads TGTGCCAGCAGTTCTGGGGGGGCTAGTTACGAGCAGTACTTC. Translated, this gives CASSSGGASYEQYF. The rearrangement joined TRBV27 to TRBJ2-7; 7 matching bases give a weak D call of TRBD2. Deletion took 4 bases off V and 4 bases off J, with a span of 14 bases between the germline ends. Reading the germline V gene (reference sequence) gives CDR1 MNHEY and CDR2 SMNVEV. The CDR3 sequence holds 14 residues, the cysteine and phenylalanine included. The sequence is cut down to CDR3 DNA, 42 bases in frame from base 1.